This T cell receptor (beta chain) was recorded in a study of response to subunit inactivated influenza vaccine. Study results and limitations: With each seasonal influenza vaccination, the authors suggested, few new T cells are recruited.

This clonotype was seen only a few times. The antigen is unknown. TCRdb fed the RT-PCR reads into MiXCR, producing one record per CDR3 protein. The sample contains about 780,000 distinct CDR3 sequences, approximately 18% of which appear only once. This CDR3 contains 15 residues. Trimming pared 6 bases from V and 2 bases from J, leaving 15 bases between. Germline loops: CDR1 ENHRY, CDR2 SYGVKD. The clonotype was recovered from a man aged 50 to 60 who received an inactivated influenza vaccine. The V call is TRBV10-3, the J call TRBJ2-3; the D gene is possibly TRBD1 (6 bases). Specimen: PBMCs from blood, collected approximately 5 days after vaccination. CDR3 nucleotide sequence: TGTGCCATCAGCGTCTGGACAGAAACCACAGATACGCAGTATTTT. Protein: CAISVWTETTDTQYF.